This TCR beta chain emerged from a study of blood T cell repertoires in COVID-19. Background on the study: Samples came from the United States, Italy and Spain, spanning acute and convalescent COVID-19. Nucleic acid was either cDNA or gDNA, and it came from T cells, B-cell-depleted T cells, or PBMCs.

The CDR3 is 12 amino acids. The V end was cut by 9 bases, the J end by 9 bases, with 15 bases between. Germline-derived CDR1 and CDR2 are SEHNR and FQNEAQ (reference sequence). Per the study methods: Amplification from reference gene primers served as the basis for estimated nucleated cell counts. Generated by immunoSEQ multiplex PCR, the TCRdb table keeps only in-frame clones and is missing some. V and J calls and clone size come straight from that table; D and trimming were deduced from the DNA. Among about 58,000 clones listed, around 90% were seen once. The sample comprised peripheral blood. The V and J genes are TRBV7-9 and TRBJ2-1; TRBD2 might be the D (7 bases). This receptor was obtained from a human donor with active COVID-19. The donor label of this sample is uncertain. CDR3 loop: CASPVGGLEQFF. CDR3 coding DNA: TGTGCCAGTCCTGTCGGGGGGCTTGAGCAGTTCTTC.